This T cell receptor (beta chain) was sequenced for a study of T cells in Graves' hyperthyroidism and ophthalmopathy. A word on this clonotype: A read error may explain this, as a much larger clone is one base away.

Regions amplified from RNA transcripts were the TCR beta CDR3 regions. The HTBI primer set was used in a first-round RT-PCR of the TCR CDR3. TCRdb processed the multiplex PCR reads anew with MiXCR; each CDR3 protein has one entry. Of fewer than 400,000 distinct CDR3 sequences listed, approximately 25% were seen once; the top ten hold more than 60%. The TCR originated in a man aged 45-60 years with Graves' hyperthyroidism. Source material: blood.

The CDR3: CASSSLISSGHTEAFF. The CDR3 coding sequence is TGTGCCAGCAGTTCCCTGATCTCCTCTGGGCACACTGAAGCTTTCTTT. V gene TRBV28 combines with J gene TRBJ1-1; no clear D. This CDR3 is built from 16 residues. Germline CDR1 and CDR2: MDHEN and SYDVKM. V lost 4 bases and J lost 3, with 18 bases in between.